Shown below are 5 T cell receptor beta chains from a single sample sequenced in a study of blood T cell repertoires in COVID-19. Clones were sequenced by immunoSEQ multiplex PCR, and TCRdb holds only the in-frame ones, with some missing. The repertoire holds 95,000 to 100,000 clones, with approximately 87% as singletons. Sequencing was carried out using peripheral blood. The source is a woman under 40 with acute or convalescent COVID-19.

The rearrangement uses TRBV28 and TRBJ2-7; tentatively, D is TRBD2 (7 bases). The CDR3 has 13 amino acids. Trimming cost V 6 bases and J 6 bases, with 15 bases left between them. CDR1 and CDR2 (germline): MDHEN, SYDVKM. The CDR3 sequence is CASRGGGQFEQYF. CDR3 in DNA: TGTGCCAGCAGAGGGGGGGGGCAGTTCGAGCAGTACTTC.

The chain combines TRBV5-1 with TRBJ2-7, with D possibly being TRBD2 (6 bases). V lost 4 bases, J lost 2 bases, and 13 bases lay in between. CDR1 is SGHRS, CDR2 YFSETQ, per germline. The CDR3 loop spans 14 amino acids. In nucleotides, the CDR3 is TGCGCCAGCAGCGGTCGGACGGGGGCCTACGAGCAGTACTTC. Protein product: CASSGRTGAYEQYF.

J is TRBJ2-2 and V is TRBV29-1, with 14 positions matching TRBD2. Germline CDR1 is SQVTM and CDR2 is ANQGSEA. CDR3 size: 17 residues. The V segment lost 6 bases and the J segment 2 bases; nucleotides outside the gene matches: 8. CDR3 protein: CSVSGTSGGDNTGELFF. The CDR3 bases are TGCAGCGTCTCCGGGACTAGCGGGGGAGATAACACCGGGGAGCTGTTTTTT.

The chain employs TRBV5-1 and TRBJ2-1; a weak D match, TRBD1 (5 bases). Looked up from germline, CDR1 is SGHRS and CDR2 is YFSETQ. Deletions cut 7 bases from V and 0 bases from J, with 11 bases between. This CDR3 is built from 14 residues. CDR3 amino acids: CASGAVSSYNEQFF. The CDR3 region has the DNA TGCGCCAGCGGGGCGGTGAGCTCCTACAATGAGCAGTTCTTC.

In regard to this clone: At the DNA level, this CDR3 is encoded by other sequences in the same sample as well. The chain has TRBV6-5 and TRBJ1-1; TRBD1 matches at 7 bases. The CDR3 extends over 14 amino acids. The J segment lost 2 bases and the V segment lost 5 bases, leaving 5 bases of the junction unmatched. CDR1 MNHEY and CDR2 SVGAGI come from the germline V gene. DNA of the CDR3: TGTGCCAGCAGTCCCGGGACAGCCAACACTGAAGCTTTCTTT. This gives the protein CASSPGTANTEAFF.